This T cell receptor (beta chain) was documented in a study of cytomegalovirus exposure and HLA in healthy donors. Findings and caveats of the study: As a later analysis revealed, most CMV-associated TCR beta chains appeared HLA-restricted.

A multiplex PCR was run with 60 Vbeta primers and 13 Jbeta primers. Only in-frame clones appear in the TCRdb table, and some are missing; sequencing was by immunoSEQ multiplex PCR. The sample holds fewer than 200,000 clones, 75% to 80% seen once. In the case of this clone: Its antigen is currently unknown.

Specimen: PBMCs. The source of this sequence is a woman between 50 and 59 years old in good health and CMV-seropositive.

The CDR3 region is CASSDSTGTEQYF. The CDR3 nucleotides are TGCGCCAGCAGTGACTCGACAGGGACCGAGCAGTACTTC. The rearrangement links TRBV10-1 to TRBJ2-7; the match to TRBD1 covers 7 bases. CDR3 length: 13 amino acids. V gave up 3 bases and J gave up 6 bases; unmatched junction bases: 5. Germline CDR1 WNHNN, CDR2 SYGVQD (reference sequence).